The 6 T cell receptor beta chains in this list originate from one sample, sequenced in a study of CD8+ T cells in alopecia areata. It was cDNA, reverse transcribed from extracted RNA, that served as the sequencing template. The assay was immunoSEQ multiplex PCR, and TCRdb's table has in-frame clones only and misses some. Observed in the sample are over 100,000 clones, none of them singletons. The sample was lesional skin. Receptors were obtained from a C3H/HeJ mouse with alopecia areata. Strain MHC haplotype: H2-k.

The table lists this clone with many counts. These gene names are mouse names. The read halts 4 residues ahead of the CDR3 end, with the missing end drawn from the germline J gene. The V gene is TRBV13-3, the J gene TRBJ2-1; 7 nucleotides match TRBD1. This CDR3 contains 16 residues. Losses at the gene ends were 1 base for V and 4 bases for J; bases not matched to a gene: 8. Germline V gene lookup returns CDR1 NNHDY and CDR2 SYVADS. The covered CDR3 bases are TGTGCCAGCAGTGATCCGGACAGGAGAGGGTATGCT. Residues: CASSDPDRRGYA. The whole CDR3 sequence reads CASSDPDRRGYAEQFF.

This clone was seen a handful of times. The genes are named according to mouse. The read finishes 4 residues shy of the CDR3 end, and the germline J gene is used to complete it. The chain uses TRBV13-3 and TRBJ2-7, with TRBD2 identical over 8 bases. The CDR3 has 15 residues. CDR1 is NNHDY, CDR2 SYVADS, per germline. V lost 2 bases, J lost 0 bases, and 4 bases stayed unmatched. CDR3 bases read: TGTGCCAGCAGTGAGACTGGGGTGGACTCCTAT. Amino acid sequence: CASSETGVDSY. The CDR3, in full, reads CASSETGVDSYEQYF.

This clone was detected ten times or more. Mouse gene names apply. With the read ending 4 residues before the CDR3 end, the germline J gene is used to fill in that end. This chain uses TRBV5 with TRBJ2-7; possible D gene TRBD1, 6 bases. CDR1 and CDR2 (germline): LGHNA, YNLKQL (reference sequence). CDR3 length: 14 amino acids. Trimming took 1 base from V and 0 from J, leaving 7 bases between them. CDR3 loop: CASSQGTDSYEQYF. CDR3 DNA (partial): TGTGCCAGCAGCCAAGGGACAGACTCCTAT.

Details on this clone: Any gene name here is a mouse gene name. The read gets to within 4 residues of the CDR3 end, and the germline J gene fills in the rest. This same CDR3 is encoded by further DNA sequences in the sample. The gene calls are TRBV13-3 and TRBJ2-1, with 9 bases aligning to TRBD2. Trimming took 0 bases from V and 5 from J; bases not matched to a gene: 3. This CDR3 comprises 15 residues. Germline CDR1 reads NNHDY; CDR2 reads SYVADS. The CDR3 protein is CASSDVGGRDAEQFF. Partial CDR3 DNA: TGTGCCAGCAGTGATGTGGGGGGGCGGGATGCT.

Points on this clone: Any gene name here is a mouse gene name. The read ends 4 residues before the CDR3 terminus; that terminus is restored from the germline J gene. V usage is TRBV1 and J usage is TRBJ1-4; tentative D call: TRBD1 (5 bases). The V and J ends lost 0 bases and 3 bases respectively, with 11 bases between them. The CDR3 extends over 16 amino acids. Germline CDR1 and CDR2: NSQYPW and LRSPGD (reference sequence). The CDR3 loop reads CTCSADLGGTNERLFF. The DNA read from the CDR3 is TGCACCTGCAGTGCAGATTTGGGGGGAACCAACGAA.

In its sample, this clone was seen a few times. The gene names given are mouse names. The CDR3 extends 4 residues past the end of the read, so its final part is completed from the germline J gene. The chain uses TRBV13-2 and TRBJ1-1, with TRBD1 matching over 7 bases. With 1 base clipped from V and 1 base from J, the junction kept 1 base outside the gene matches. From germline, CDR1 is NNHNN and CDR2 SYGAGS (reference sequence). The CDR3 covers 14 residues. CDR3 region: CASGDRQGNTEVFF. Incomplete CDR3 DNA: TGTGCCAGCGGTGATAGACAGGGAAACACA.